This T cell receptor beta chain came from a study of blood T cell repertoires in COVID-19. Study in general: The United States, Italy and Spain were the sources of the acute and convalescent COVID-19 samples. Sample material is recorded as cDNA or gDNA derived from T cells, B-cell-depleted T cells, or PBMCs.

In the source study's methods: Estimated nucleated cell counts came from reference gene primer amplification. Some clones are missing from TCRdb's copy, which holds only in-frame ones; the method was immunoSEQ multiplex PCR. The V and J calls and clone size are taken from that table; D and trimming were inferred from the DNA. The sample carries tens of thousands of clones, roughly 80% recorded once. Germline lookup yields CDR1 SGHRS and CDR2 YFSETQ. The ends lost 4 bases at V and 2 bases at J; junction bases unmatched: 7. The CDR3 is 15 residues long. This chain joins TRBV5-1 and TRBJ1-1; 8 bases map to TRBD1. The clonotype was recovered from a human donor in a cohort sampled during active COVID-19. Sequences were obtained from peripheral blood. The CDR3 bases are TGCGCCAGCAGCCCGACAGGGGCCAGAAACACTGAAGCTTTCTTT. It codes for CASSPTGARNTEAFF.